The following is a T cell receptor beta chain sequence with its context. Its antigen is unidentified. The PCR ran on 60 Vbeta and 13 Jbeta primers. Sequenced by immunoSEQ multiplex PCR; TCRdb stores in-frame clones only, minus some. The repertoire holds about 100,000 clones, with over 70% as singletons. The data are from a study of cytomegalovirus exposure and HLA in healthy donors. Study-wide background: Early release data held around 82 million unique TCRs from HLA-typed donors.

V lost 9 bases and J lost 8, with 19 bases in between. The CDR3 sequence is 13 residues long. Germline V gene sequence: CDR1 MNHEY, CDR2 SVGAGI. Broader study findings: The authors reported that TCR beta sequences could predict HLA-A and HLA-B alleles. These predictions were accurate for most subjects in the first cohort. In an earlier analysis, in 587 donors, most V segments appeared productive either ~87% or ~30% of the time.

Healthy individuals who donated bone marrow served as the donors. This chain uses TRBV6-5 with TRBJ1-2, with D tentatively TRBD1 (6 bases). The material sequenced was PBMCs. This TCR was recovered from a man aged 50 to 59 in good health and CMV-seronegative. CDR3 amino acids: CASRRQEQDGYTF. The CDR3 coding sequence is TGTGCCAGTAGAAGACAGGAGCAAGACGGCTACACCTTC.